This TCR beta chain derives from a study of blood T cell repertoires in COVID-19. Germline assignment: CDR1 LNHDA and CDR2 SQIVND (reference sequence). Trimming removed 0 bases from V and 3 bases from J, with 9 bases in between. The CDR3 length is 16 residues. Produced via immunoSEQ multiplex PCR; TCRdb's table is partial and in-frame only. The repertoire holds roughly 170,000 clones, about 85% seen once, with under 30% in the top ten. The chain employs TRBV19 and TRBJ2-6; D perhaps matches TRBD2 (5 bases). Source material: peripheral blood. This receptor was taken from a man between 60 and 70 years old with acute or convalescent COVID-19. In nucleotides, the CDR3 is TGTGCCAGTAGTATAGATCAAGGAGGTGGGGCCAACGTCCTGACTTTC. This translates into CASSIDQGGGANVLTF.